This TCR beta chain is drawn from a study of shared clonotypes between healthy human individuals. Only CD45RO-negative cells positively selected for CCR7 counted as naive CD8 cells, so terminally differentiated effector memory CD45RA+ cells were excluded. Profiled with immunoSEQ multiplex PCR; TCRdb holds only in-frame clones, not every one. Here the sample spans about 1.9 million clones, 93% being singletons. This TCR derives from a young man in good health. Some clones in this sample may be carry-over from other donors' samples. Sequencing was performed on naive CD8+ T cells from PBMCs.

The CDR3 nucleotides are TGTGCCAGCAGCCAAGATGGAGGGACAGGGAGGACCCCTGAAGCTTTCTTT. It yields the protein CASSQDGGTGRTPEAFF. The rearrangement links TRBV14 to TRBJ1-1, with 9 nucleotides matching TRBD1. The CDR3 has 17 residues. Per germline, CDR1 SGHDN and CDR2 FVKESK. Trimming removed 0 bases from V and 6 bases from J; junction bases left unmatched: 11.